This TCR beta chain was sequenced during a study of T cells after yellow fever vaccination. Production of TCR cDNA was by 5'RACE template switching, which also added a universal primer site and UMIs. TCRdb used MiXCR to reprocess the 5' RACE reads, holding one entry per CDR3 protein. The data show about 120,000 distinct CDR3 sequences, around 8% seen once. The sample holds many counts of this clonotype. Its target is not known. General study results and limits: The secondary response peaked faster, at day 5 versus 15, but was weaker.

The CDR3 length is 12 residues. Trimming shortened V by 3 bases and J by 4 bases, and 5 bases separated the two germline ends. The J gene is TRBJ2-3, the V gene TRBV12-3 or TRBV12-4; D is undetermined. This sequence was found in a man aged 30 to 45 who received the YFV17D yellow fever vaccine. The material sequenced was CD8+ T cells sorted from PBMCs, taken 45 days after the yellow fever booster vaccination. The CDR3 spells CASSFLPDTQYF. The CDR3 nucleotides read TGTGCCAGCAGTTTTTTGCCAGATACGCAGTATTTT.